The clone carrying this TCR beta chain has only a few counts. This entry comes from a study of blood T cell repertoires in COVID-19. Across the study: Samples came from the United States, Italy and Spain, spanning acute and convalescent COVID-19. PBMCs, B-cell-depleted T cells, or T cells were the source of the cDNA or gDNA that made up the material.

Recruits, aged roughly 18 to 89 years, lived in under 25 US areas. Trimming removed 6 bases from V and 3 bases from J, with 11 bases in between. The germline CDR1 and CDR2 sequences are KGHSH and LQKENI. The CDR3 loop spans 14 amino acids. Per the original data handling: Amplification from reference gene primers served as the basis for estimated nucleated cell counts. Profiled with immunoSEQ multiplex PCR; TCRdb holds only in-frame clones, not every one. V, J and clone size derive from that table, while D and trimming were established from the DNA sequence. Among 200,000 to 250,000 clones listed, 84% were seen once.

The chain uses TRBV18 and TRBJ2-2, with D possibly matching TRBD1 (6 bases). What was sequenced was PBMCs or T cells enriched from blood (not recorded which). This receptor was identified in a woman in her forties who had recovered from COVID-19. CDR3 DNA sequence: TGTGCCAGCTCCATCTACAGGGACACCGGGGAGCTGTTTTTT. Protein sequence: CASSIYRDTGELFF.